This T cell receptor beta chain appears in the sequencing data of a study of vaccination effects on CD4 cells after COVID-19. General study findings and limits: Small numbers of convalescent patients limited the study. It also lacked early post-infection timepoints.

Before any sequencing was done, the ViraFEST assay used viral peptide pools to expand antigen-specific CD4+ T cells. Having been cultured for less than 13 days, the cells underwent CD4+ T cell isolation. According to PCR results, the person was infected with SARS-CoV-2 between March and December 2020. Every well got 2 million to 2.5 million PBMC, which were grown with about 10 IU/ml IL-2 and 10 ug/ml peptides. Negative control cultures were stimulated with an HIV-1 Nef peptide pool. Germline V gene data show CDR1 as SNHLY and CDR2 as FYNNEI. The length of the CDR3 is 11 residues. After removal of 10 bases from V and 8 bases from J, the junction contained 7 bases not matched to a gene. Clones were sequenced by immunoSEQ multiplex PCR, and TCRdb holds only the in-frame ones, with some missing. The table includes under 80,000 clones, 65% to 75% detected once. As concerns this clone: Antigen unknown.

The source was CD4+ T cells from PBMCs cultured with HIV peptides, collected before COVID-19 vaccination. Subset described: HIV-1 Nef peptide pool negative control/reference culture. The chain uses TRBV2 and TRBJ1-2, with TRBD1 identical over 7 bases. The receptor comes from a human donor who had a prior SARS-CoV-2 infection. As DNA, the CDR3 is TGTGCCATAGTCTGGGACAGAGGCTACACCTTC. The encoded protein is CAIVWDRGYTF.